Each of the 27 T cell receptor beta chains below was sequenced from the same sample in a study of regulatory T cells in long-lasting Graves disease. iRepertoire HTBI primers and Arm-PCR of CDR3 regions built TCR beta libraries. TCRdb used MiXCR to reprocess the multiplex PCR reads, holding one entry per CDR3 protein. The sample lists roughly 610,000 distinct CDR3 sequences, less than 20% occurring once. Time point described: newly diagnosed GD, antithyroid drugs for less than 3 months. The TCR library was made from RNA that had been extracted from PBMCs in TRIzol. The sample also formed part of further work on T cells in Graves' hyperthyroidism and ophthalmopathy.

The sample consisted of peripheral blood mononuclear cells (PBMCs), taken at new diagnosis, from a patient treated with antithyroid drugs. All receptors derive from a woman aged 25 to 39 with Graves disease.

This clonotype was seen ten or more times. The chain has TRBV11-3 and TRBJ2-1; D is unresolved. Germline CDR1 SGHNT, CDR2 YENEEA. The CDR3 runs to 14 residues. V was clipped by 5 bases and J by 3 bases, with 11 bases between them. CDR3 coding DNA: TGTGCCAGCAGCCCCCAGTTCGGCTACAATGAGCAGTTCTTC. Translating it yields CASSPQFGYNEQFF.

This clonotype was seen more than once but under ten times. This chain joins TRBV7-9 and TRBJ2-6; D is undetermined. The V end was cut by 1 base, the J end by 0 bases, with 10 bases between. Germline CDR1 reads SEHNR; CDR2 reads FQNEAQ (reference sequence). The CDR3 spans 17 residues. CDR3 loop: CASSLGVPYSGANVLTF. CDR3 nucleotides: TGTGCCAGCAGCTTAGGGGTCCCTTACTCTGGGGCCAACGTCCTGACTTTC.

The chain combines TRBV18 with TRBJ2-3; 13 nucleotides line up with TRBD2. V dropped 3 bases and J dropped 2; count of bases not matched to a gene: 5. The CDR3 has 17 amino acids. Germline CDR1 reads KGHSH; CDR2 reads LQKENI. The CDR3 is CASSPLTSGRPTDTQYF. The CDR3 region has the DNA TGTGCCAGCTCACCCTTGACTAGCGGGAGGCCCACAGATACGCAGTATTTT.

This clonotype was counted at least ten times. This chain links TRBV7-2 with TRBJ2-7; D is uncertain. The V gene lost 2 bases and the J gene lost 6 bases, with 11 bases spanning the gap. The CDR3 sequence is 13 residues long. Germline-derived CDR1 and CDR2 are SGHTA and FQGNSA. The CDR3 DNA is TGTGCCAGCAGCTTATCCCGCATTGGCGAGCAGTACTTC. Translating gives CASSLSRIGEQYF.

The genes are TRBV12-3 or TRBV12-4 and TRBJ2-5, with no clear D. This CDR3 contains 16 residues. V was trimmed by 1 base and J by 2 bases, leaving 14 bases between them. CDR3 coding DNA: TGTGCCAGCAGTTTAGGATGGCTGGCGAAACAAGAGACCCAGTACTTC. Protein product: CASSLGWLAKQETQYF.

The chain carries TRBV24-1 and TRBJ2-1; no firm D call. The CDR3 spans 14 residues. With 0 bases removed from V and 10 bases from J, the gap between germline ends came to 12 bases. CDR1 KGHDR and CDR2 SFDVKD come from the germline V gene. This chain's CDR3 is CATSDLPNGGEQFF. The CDR3, as DNA: TGTGCCACCAGTGATTTGCCAAACGGCGGCGAGCAGTTCTTC.

This clonotype has a count of ten or more. V gene TRBV6-1 combines with J gene TRBJ2-7, with TRBD2 as a possible D gene (6 bases). The CDR3 totals 14 residues. CDR1 and CDR2 from the germline V gene are MNHNS and SASEGT. With 7 bases removed from V and 1 base from J, the gap between germline ends came to 14 bases. CDR3 amino acids: CASKAGQLSYEQYF. The CDR3, as DNA: TGTGCCAGCAAAGCGGGTCAGTTATCCTACGAGCAGTACTTC.

This clonotype appeared a few times. The chain couples TRBV5-1 to TRBJ2-7; D ambiguous. V was pared by 3 bases and J by 4 bases, with 14 bases between. CDR1 and CDR2 from the germline V gene are SGHRS and YFSETQ. This CDR3 has 14 amino acids. CDR3 sequence (DNA): TGCGCCAGCAGCTCACAGACACACGATTACGAGCAGTACTTC. As protein: CASSSQTHDYEQYF.

This clonotype was seen at least ten times. The rearrangement joins TRBV2 to TRBJ1-5; D might be TRBD1 (6 bases). This CDR3 region has 15 residues. Germline V gene sequence: CDR1 SNHLY, CDR2 FYNNEI. With 5 bases removed from V and 5 bases from J, the gap between germline ends came to 16 bases. This CDR3 reads CASSKSDRIDQPQHF. The CDR3 DNA reads as TGTGCCAGCAGTAAAAGTGACAGGATTGATCAGCCCCAGCATTTT. Looking up the rest from reference TRBV2 and TRBJ1-5 gives the full variable domain: EPEVTQTPSHQVTQMGQEVILRCVPISNHLYFYWYRQILGQKVEFLVSFYNNEISEKSEIFDDQFSVERPDGSNFTLKIRSTKLEDSAMYFCASSKSDRIDQPQHFGDGTRLSIL.

The sample holds a few counts of this clonotype. The CDR3 spells CASSYSGTGTTHSTDTQYF. CDR3 DNA sequence: TGTGCCAGCAGTTACTCCGGGACTGGGACGACACATAGCACAGATACGCAGTATTTT. The rearrangement uses TRBV6-2 or TRBV6-3 and TRBJ2-3, with D tentatively TRBD2 (6 bases). CDR3 size: 19 residues. In germline, CDR1 is MNHEY, CDR2 SVGEGT. With 0 bases removed from V and 0 bases from J, the gap between germline ends came to 19 bases.

Concerning this clonotype itself: This is likely an artifact of a read error, given a far larger clone one base away. This chain connects TRBV6-4 to TRBJ1-2; no clear D gene. The CDR3 extends over 13 amino acids. In germline, CDR1 is MRHNA, CDR2 SNTAGT. The CDR3 protein is CASSPDGFYGYIF. Written as DNA, the CDR3 is TGTGCCAGCAGTCCGGACGGCTTCTATGGCTACATCTTC.

The chain combines TRBV27 with TRBJ1-3, with D unclear. Germline assignment: CDR1 MNHEY and CDR2 SMNVEV (reference sequence). The CDR3 has 15 amino acids. The V gene lost 7 bases and the J gene lost 0 bases, with 13 bases spanning the gap. The CDR3 DNA is TGTGCCAGCAAGTTGGACCGATCCTCTGGAAACACCATATATTTT. Translation: CASKLDRSSGNTIYF.

Ten or more counts support this clonotype. The V and J genes are TRBV7-2 and TRBJ1-2, with D tentatively TRBD1 (5 bases). CDR3 length equals 13 residues. V was pared by 4 bases and J by 5 bases, with 11 bases between. Looked up from germline, CDR1 is SGHTA and CDR2 is FQGNSA. CDR3 sequence reads: CASSWGREYGYTF. Written as DNA, the CDR3 is TGTGCCAGCAGCTGGGGACGGGAGTATGGCTACACCTTC.

This clonotype was found many times. V gene TRBV12-3 or TRBV12-4 combines with J gene TRBJ1-3; D remains ambiguous. Trimming shortened V by 6 bases and J by 1 base, and 7 bases separated the two germline ends. The CDR3 spans 13 residues. The CDR3 nucleotides are TGTGCCAGCAGCTTACTGTCTGGAAACACCATATATTTT. It is translated as CASSLLSGNTIYF.

This clonotype occurred a few times. The chain recombines TRBV3-1 with TRBJ2-1; D call uncertain. The CDR3 length is 12 residues. V shed 4 bases and J shed 7 bases, with 8 bases lying between them. Germline assignment: CDR1 LGHDT and CDR2 YNNKEL (reference sequence). The CDR3 DNA reads as TGTGCCAGCAGCCTTATGCGGAATGAGCAGTTCTTC. Encoded protein: CASSLMRNEQFF.

This clonotype was found many times. The genes are TRBV2 and TRBJ2-3, with a possible D match to TRBD1 (6 bases). Germline assignment: CDR1 SNHLY and CDR2 FYNNEI. The CDR3 loop spans 11 amino acids. Deletions cut 6 bases from V and 9 bases from J, with 10 bases between. CDR3 bases: TGTGCCAGCAGGACCGGGACAACGCAGTATTTT. Residues: CASRTGTTQYF. The variable domain in full, completed from reference TRBV2 and TRBJ2-3, reads EPEVTQTPSHQVTQMGQEVILRCVPISNHLYFYWYRQILGQKVEFLVSFYNNEISEKSEIFDDQFSVERPDGSNFTLKIRSTKLEDSAMYFCASRTGTTQYFGPGTRLTVL.

This clonotype has just a few counts. V is TRBV5-1 and J is TRBJ1-4, with 7 bases aligning to TRBD1. Germline V lookup: CDR1 SGHRS, CDR2 YFSETQ. The CDR3 totals 15 residues. The J segment lost 3 bases and the V segment lost 4 bases, leaving 6 bases of the junction unmatched. The CDR3 loop is CASSLQGGANEKLFF. In nucleotides, the CDR3 is TGCGCCAGCAGCCTTCAGGGGGGTGCTAATGAAAAACTGTTTTTT.

J is TRBJ2-7 and V is TRBV6-2 or TRBV6-3; a weak D match, TRBD2 (7 bases). CDR1 and CDR2 (germline): MNHEY, SVGEGT. Trimming took off 3 bases at V and 7 bases at J, with 16 bases between the two ends. CDR3 size: 14 residues. This CDR3 is CASSYPAGGREQYF. The CDR3 DNA reads as TGTGCCAGCAGTTATCCCGCCGGGGGGCGGGAGCAGTACTTC.

This clonotype has a count of ten or more. This rearrangement joins TRBV6-2 or TRBV6-3 to TRBJ2-1; D gene uncertain. The V and J ends lost 4 bases and 1 base respectively, with 11 bases between them. The germline V gene encodes CDR1 MNHEY and CDR2 SVGEGT. The CDR3 is 15 residues long. CDR3: CASSSPGQSYNEQFF. CDR3 DNA sequence: TGTGCCAGCAGTTCTCCGGGCCAATCCTACAATGAGCAGTTCTTC.

This clonotype came up many times. The CDR3 DNA reads TGTGCCAGCAGCTTATACGGTAGCACAGATACGCAGTATTTT. Its translation: CASSLYGSTDTQYF. The chain recombines TRBV11-2 with TRBJ2-3; D not certain. CDR1 is SGHAT, CDR2 FQNNGV, per germline. The length of the CDR3 is 14 residues. V was pared by 2 bases and J by 0 bases, with 6 bases between.

This clonotype has just a few counts. The gene calls are TRBV25-1 and TRBJ1-1; 8 nucleotides agree with TRBD1. This CDR3 comprises 17 residues. Germline V gene sequence: CDR1 MGHDK, CDR2 SYGVNS. After removal of 3 bases from V and 4 bases from J, the junction contained 13 bases not matched to a gene. DNA for the CDR3: TGTGCCAGCAGTGACCCAGGTCCAGGGGGCTTTAGCACTGAAGCTTTCTTT. Translation: CASSDPGPGGFSTEAFF.

This clonotype was seen a handful of times. This sequence joins TRBV28 and TRBJ2-7, with 8 bases lining up with TRBD2. From germline, CDR1 is MDHEN and CDR2 SYDVKM. The CDR3 has 15 residues. V lost 9 bases, J lost 7 bases, and 17 bases stayed unmatched. The CDR3 loop is CASQRGVAGSGEQYF. In DNA form, the CDR3 reads TGTGCCAGTCAACGCGGAGTAGCGGGAAGCGGTGAGCAGTACTTC.

As concerns this clonotype: A single base separates this from a much larger clone, so it may be a read error. This rearrangement joins TRBV5-1 to TRBJ2-1; perhaps TRBD2 as D (5 bases). This CDR3 has 15 residues. Germline CDR1 SGHRS, CDR2 YFSETQ. V was shortened by 7 bases and J by 1 base, with 15 bases between the two germline ends. DNA for the CDR3: TGCGCCAGCGGCCCCCAGCGGAGGTCCTACAATGAGCAGTTCTTC. This sequence encodes CASGPQRRSYNEQFF.

This chain links TRBV14 with TRBJ2-1; D may match TRBD1 or TRBD2 (5 bases each). V was cut by 0 bases and J by 6 bases, with 18 bases left in between. This CDR3 is built from 17 residues. The V gene's germline CDR1 is SGHDN and CDR2 FVKESK. CDR3 in DNA: TGTGCCAGCAGCCAAGATCTTCGGGGACGCGTACGCAATGAGCAGTTCTTC. It specifies CASSQDLRGRVRNEQFF.

Ten or more counts support this clonotype. The chain combines TRBV7-9 with TRBJ2-1; TRBD1 is a possible D gene (5 bases). Germline CDR1 is SEHNR and CDR2 is FQNEAQ (reference sequence). V lost 4 bases to trimming and J lost 3 bases, with 16 bases between them. The CDR3 is 16 amino acids. The CDR3 protein is CASSSSRVVGYNEQFF. The DNA for the CDR3 is TGTGCCAGCAGCTCGAGCAGGGTTGTAGGCTACAATGAGCAGTTCTTC.

This clonotype was found many times. The chain uses TRBV28 and TRBJ1-5; 10 bases map to TRBD1. This CDR3 comprises 15 residues. CDR1 and CDR2 (germline): MDHEN, SYDVKM. The junction had 6 bases not matched to a gene; V was cut back by 3 bases and J by 7 bases. The CDR3 sequence: CASSFGDRGQQPQHF. CDR3 coding DNA: TGTGCCAGCAGTTTTGGGGACAGGGGTCAGCAGCCCCAGCATTTT.

CDR3 residues: CALSSGSRYEQYF. CDR3 nucleotides: TGTGCTTTGAGTAGCGGGAGTCGATACGAGCAGTACTTC. The rearrangement joins TRBV30 to TRBJ2-7; 9 nucleotides match TRBD2. CDR3 length: 13 residues. Germline values: CDR1 GTSNPN, CDR2 SVGIG (reference sequence).